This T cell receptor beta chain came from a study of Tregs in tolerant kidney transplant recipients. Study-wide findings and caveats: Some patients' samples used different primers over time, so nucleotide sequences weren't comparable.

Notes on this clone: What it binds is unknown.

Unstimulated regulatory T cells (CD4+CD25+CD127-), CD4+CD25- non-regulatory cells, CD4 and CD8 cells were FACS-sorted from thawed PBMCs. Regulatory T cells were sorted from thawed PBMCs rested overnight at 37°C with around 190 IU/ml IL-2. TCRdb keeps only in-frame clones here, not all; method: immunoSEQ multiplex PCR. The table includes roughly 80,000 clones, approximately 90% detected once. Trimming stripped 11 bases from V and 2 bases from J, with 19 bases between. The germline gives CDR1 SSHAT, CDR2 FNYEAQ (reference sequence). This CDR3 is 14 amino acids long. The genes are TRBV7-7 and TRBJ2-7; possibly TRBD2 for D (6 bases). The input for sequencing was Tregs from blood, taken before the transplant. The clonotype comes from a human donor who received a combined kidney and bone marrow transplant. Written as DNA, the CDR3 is TGTGCCGGGAGGACGGAAACCGCGACCTACGAGCAGTACTTC. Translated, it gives CAGRTETATYEQYF.